The clone carrying this TCR beta chain was seen a handful of times. Its specificity is not known. Germline CDR1 reads LNHDA; CDR2 reads SQIVND (reference sequence). The CDR3 runs to 15 residues. With 7 bases removed from V and 1 base from J, the gap between germline ends came to 16 bases. The data belong to a study of CD8 T cells in ankylosing spondylitis. Study-level points and caveats: A motif of fewer than ten highly homologous TCR beta variants was seen as apparently characteristic of ankylosing spondylitis blood.

MiXCR, applied by TCRdb to the 5' RACE reads, yields one record per CDR3 protein. Of roughly 90,000 distinct CDR3 sequences in the sample, roughly 8.5% were seen once. Sequencing input: blood, either unsorted or a sorted T cell fraction (not recorded which). V gene TRBV19 combines with J gene TRBJ2-5, with D possibly TRBD1 on 5 matching bases. The receptor was isolated from a male donor with ankylosing spondylitis. CDR3 region: CASTLARGSQETQYF. The CDR3 region has the DNA TGTGCCAGTACCCTCGCAAGGGGATCCCAAGAGACCCAGTACTTC. The complete variable domain, with remaining parts taken from reference TRBV19 and TRBJ2-5, reads DGGITQSPKYLFRKEGQNVTLSCEQNLNHDAMYWYRQDPGQGLRLIYYSQIVNDFQKGDIAEGYSVSREKKESFPLTVTSAQKNPTAFYLCASTLARGSQETQYFGPGTRLLVL.